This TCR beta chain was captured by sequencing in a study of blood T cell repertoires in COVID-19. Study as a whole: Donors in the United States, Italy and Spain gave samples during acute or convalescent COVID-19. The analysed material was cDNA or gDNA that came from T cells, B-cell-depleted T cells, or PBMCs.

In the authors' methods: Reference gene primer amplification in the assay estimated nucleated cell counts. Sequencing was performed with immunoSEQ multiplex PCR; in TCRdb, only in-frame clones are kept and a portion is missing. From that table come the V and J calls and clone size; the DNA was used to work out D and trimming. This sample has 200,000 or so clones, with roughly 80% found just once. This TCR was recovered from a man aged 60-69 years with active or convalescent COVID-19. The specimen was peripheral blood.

DNA of the CDR3: TGCGCCAGCAGCGGCGGGAGGCCCGAGAGCTCCTACAATGAGCAGTTCTTC. This gives the protein CASSGGRPESSYNEQFF. The genes are TRBV5-1 and TRBJ2-1; 8 bases map to TRBD2. Germline loops: CDR1 SGHRS, CDR2 YFSETQ. Germline trimming cut 4 bases from V and 0 bases from J; bases unmatched to any gene: 9. This CDR3 region has 17 residues.